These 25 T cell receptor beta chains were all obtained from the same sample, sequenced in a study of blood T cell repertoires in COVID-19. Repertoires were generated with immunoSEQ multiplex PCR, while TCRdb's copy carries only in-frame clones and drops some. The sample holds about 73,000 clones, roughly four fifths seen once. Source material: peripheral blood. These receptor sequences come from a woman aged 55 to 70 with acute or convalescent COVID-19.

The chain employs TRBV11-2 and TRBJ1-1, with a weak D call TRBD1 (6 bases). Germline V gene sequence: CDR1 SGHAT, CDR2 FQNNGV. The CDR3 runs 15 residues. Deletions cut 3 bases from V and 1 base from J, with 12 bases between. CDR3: CASSLATGPNTEAFF. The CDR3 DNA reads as TGTGCCAGCAGCTTGGCCACAGGGCCGAACACTGAAGCTTTCTTT.

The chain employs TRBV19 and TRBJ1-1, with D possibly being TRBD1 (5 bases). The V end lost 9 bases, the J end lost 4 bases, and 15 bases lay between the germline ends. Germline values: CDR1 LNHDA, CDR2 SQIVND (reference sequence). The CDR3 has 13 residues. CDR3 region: CASRSGTRTEAFF. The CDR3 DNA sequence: TGTGCCAGCAGAAGCGGGACGCGCACTGAAGCTTTCTTT.

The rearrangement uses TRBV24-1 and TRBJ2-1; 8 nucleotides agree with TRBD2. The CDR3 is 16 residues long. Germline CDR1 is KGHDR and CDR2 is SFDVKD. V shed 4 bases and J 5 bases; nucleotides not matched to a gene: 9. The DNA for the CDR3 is TGTGCCACCAGTGAGACCGGGACTAGGGCTAACAATGAGCAGTTCTTC. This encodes CATSETGTRANNEQFF.

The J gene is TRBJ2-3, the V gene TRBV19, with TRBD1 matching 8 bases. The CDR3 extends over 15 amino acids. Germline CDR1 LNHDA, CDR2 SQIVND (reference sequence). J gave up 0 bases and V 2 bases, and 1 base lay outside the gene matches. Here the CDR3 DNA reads TGTGCCAGTAGTATACAGGGGGCGAGCACAGATACGCAGTATTTT. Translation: CASSIQGASTDTQYF.

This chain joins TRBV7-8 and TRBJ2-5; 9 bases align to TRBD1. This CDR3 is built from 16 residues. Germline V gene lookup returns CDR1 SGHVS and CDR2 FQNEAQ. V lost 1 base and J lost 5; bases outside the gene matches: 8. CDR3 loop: CASSLVGTGGLETQYF. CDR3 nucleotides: TGTGCCAGCAGCTTAGTTGGCACAGGGGGCTTGGAGACCCAGTACTTC.

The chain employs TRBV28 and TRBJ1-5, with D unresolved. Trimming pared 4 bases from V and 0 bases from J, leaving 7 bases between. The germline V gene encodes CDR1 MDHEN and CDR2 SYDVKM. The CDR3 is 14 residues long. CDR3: CASSSTNSNQPQHF. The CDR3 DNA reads TGTGCCAGCAGTTCGACTAATAGCAATCAGCCCCAGCATTTT.

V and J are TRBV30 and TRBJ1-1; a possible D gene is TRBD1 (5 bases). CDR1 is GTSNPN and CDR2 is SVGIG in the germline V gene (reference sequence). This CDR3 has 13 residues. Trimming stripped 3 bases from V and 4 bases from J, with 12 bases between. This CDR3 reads CAWSLQASTEAFF. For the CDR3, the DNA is TGTGCCTGGAGCCTACAGGCGAGCACTGAAGCTTTCTTT. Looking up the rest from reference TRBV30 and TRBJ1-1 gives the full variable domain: SQTIHQWPATLVQPVGSPLSLECTVEGTSNPNLYWYRQAAGRGLQLLFYSVGIGQISSEVPQNLSASRPQDRQFILSSKKLLLSDSGFYLCAWSLQASTEAFFGQGTRLTVV.

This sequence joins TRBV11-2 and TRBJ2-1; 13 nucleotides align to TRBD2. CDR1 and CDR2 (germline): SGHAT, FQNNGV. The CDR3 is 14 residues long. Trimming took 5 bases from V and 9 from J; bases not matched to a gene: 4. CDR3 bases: TGTGCCAGCAGCACTAGCGGGGGGGCCTTTGAGCAGTTCTTC. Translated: CASSTSGGAFEQFF.

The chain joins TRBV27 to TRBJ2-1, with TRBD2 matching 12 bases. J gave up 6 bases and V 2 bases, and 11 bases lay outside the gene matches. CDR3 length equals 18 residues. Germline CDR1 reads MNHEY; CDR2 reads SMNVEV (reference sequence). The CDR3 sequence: CASSLLAGGLAPSNEQFF. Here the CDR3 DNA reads TGTGCCAGCAGTTTACTAGCGGGGGGGCTAGCTCCAAGCAATGAGCAGTTCTTC.

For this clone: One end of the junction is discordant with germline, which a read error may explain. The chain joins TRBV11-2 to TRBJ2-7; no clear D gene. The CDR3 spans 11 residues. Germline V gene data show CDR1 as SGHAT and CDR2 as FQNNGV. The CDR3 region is CASSDMIGCNF. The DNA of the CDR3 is TGTGCCAGCAGCGACATGATAGGATGTAACTTC.

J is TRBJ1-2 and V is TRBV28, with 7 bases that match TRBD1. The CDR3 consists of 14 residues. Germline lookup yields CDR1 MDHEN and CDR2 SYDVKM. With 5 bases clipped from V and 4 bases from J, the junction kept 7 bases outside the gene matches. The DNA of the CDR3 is TGTGCCAGCAGTACAGGGGTAGTTAGCTATGGCTACACCTTC. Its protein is CASSTGVVSYGYTF.

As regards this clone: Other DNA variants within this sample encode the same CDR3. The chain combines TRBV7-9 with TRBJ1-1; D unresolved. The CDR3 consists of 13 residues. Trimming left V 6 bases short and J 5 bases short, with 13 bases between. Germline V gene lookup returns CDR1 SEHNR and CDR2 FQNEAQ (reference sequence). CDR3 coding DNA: TGTGCCAGCAGTCCGGCCCCGAGGACTGAAGCTTTCTTT. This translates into CASSPAPRTEAFF.

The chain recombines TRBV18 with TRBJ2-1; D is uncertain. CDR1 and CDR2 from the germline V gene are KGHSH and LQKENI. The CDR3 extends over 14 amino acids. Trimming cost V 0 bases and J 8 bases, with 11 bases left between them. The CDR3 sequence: CASSPPPPQYEQFF. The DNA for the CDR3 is TGTGCCAGCTCACCACCGCCCCCACAATATGAGCAGTTCTTC.

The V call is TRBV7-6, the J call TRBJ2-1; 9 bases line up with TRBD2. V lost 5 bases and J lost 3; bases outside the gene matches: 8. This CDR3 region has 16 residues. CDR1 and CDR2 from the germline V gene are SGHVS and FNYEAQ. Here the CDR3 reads CASSRDGLANYNEQFF. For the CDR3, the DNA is TGTGCCAGCAGCCGAGACGGACTAGCGAACTACAATGAGCAGTTCTTC.

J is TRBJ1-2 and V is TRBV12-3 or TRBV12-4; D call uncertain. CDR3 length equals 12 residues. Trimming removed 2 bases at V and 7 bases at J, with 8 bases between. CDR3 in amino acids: CASSLNNAGYTF. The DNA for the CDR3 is TGTGCCAGCAGTTTAAACAATGCTGGCTACACCTTC.

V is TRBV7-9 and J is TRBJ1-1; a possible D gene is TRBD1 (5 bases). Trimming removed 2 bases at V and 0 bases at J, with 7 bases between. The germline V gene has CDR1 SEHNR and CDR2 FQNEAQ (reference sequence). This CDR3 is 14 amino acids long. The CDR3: CASSLKGMNTEAFF. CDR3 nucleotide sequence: TGTGCCAGCAGCTTAAAGGGGATGAACACTGAAGCTTTCTTT.

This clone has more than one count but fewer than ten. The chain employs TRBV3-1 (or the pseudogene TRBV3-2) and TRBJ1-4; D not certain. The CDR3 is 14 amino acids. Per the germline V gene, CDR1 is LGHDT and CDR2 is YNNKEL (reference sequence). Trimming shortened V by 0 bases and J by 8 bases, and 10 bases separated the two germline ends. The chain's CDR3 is CASSQDAGWEKLFF. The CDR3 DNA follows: TGTGCCAGCAGCCAAGATGCGGGATGGGAAAAACTGTTTTTT.

The CDR3 DNA reads as TGTGCCAGCAGCCGCTGGACTCTCCCTGACTATGGCTACACCTTC. Residues: CASSRWTLPDYGYTF. The rearrangement links TRBV3-1 (or the pseudogene TRBV3-2) to TRBJ1-2; D gene unclear. The CDR3 is made up of 15 amino acids. With 4 bases removed from V and 3 bases from J, the gap between germline ends came to 15 bases. From germline, CDR1 is LGHDT and CDR2 YNNKEL (reference sequence).

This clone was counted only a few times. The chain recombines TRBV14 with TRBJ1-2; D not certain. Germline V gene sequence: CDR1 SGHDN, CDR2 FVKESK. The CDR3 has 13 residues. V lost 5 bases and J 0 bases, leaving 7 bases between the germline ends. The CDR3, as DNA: TGTGCCAGCAGCGCACAAACTAACTATGGCTACACCTTC. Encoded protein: CASSAQTNYGYTF.

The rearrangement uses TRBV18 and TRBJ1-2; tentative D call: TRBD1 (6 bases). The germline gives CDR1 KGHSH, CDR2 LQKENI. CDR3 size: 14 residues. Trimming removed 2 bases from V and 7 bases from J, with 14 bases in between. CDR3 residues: CASSPNSQGGGYTF. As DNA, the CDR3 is TGTGCCAGCTCACCAAACAGTCAAGGGGGTGGCTACACCTTC.

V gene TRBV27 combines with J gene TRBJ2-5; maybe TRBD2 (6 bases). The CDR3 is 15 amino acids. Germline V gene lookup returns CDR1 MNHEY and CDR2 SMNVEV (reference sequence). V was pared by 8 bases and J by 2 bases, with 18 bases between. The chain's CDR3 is CASARTGAGQETQYF. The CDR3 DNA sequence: TGTGCCAGCGCCCGTACGGGAGCCGGGCAAGAGACCCAGTACTTC.

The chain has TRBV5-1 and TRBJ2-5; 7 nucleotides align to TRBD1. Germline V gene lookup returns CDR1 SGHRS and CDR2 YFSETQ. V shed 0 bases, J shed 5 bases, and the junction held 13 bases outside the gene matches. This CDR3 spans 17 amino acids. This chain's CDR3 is CASSLGGIKTGTETQYF. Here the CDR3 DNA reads TGCGCCAGCAGCTTGGGAGGGATCAAGACAGGGACGGAGACCCAGTACTTC.

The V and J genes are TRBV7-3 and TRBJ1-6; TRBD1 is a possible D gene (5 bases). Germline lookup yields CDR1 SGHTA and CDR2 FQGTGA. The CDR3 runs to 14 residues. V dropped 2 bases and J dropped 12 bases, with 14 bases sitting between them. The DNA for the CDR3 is TGTGCCAGCAGCTTACAGGGATCGTTGGAACCCCTCCACTTT. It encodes CASSLQGSLEPLHF.

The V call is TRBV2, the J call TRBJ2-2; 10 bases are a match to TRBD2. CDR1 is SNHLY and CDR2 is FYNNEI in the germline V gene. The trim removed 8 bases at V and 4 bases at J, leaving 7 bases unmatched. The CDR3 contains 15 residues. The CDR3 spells CASGSSGRITGELFF. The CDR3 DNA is TGTGCCAGCGGGTCTAGCGGGAGAATCACCGGGGAGCTGTTTTTT.

The CDR3 region has the DNA TGCAGTGCTAGTCTCCCTAGCGGGAGTGGAGAGCAGTTCTTC. It codes for CSASLPSGSGEQFF. The chain links TRBV20-1 to TRBJ2-1, with 10 bases that match TRBD2. Looked up from germline, CDR1 is DFQATT and CDR2 is SNEGSKA (reference sequence). Trimming cost V 3 bases and J 10 bases; bases outside gene matches: 9. CDR3 size: 14 residues.